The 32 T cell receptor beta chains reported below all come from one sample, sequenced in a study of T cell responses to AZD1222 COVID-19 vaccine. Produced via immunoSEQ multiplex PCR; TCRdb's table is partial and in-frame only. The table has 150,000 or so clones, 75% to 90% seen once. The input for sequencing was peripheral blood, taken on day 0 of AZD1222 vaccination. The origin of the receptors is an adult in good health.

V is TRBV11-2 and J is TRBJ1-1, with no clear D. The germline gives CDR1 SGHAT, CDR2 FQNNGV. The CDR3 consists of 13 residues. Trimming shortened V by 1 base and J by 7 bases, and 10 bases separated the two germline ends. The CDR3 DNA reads TGTGCCAGCAGCTTAGGGGTAATCAGTGAAGCTTTCTTT. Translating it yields CASSLGVISEAFF.

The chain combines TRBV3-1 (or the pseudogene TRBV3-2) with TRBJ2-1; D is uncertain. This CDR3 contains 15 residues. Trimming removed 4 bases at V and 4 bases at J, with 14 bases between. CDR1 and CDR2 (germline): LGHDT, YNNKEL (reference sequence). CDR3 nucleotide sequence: TGTGCCAGCAGCCCACTTTTGTTATCTTACAATGAGCAGTTCTTC. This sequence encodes CASSPLLLSYNEQFF.

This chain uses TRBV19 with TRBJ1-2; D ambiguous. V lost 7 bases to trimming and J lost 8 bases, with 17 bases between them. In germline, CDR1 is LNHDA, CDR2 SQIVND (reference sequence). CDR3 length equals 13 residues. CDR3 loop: CASIGDVVSGYTF. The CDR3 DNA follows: TGTGCCAGTATTGGTGATGTTGTTTCAGGCTACACCTTC.

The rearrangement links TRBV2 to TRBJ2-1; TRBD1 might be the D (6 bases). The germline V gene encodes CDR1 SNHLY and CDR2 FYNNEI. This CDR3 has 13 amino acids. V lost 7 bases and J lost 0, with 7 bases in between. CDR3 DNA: TGTGCCAGCAAGGACAGCTCCTACAATGAGCAGTTCTTC. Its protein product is CASKDSSYNEQFF.

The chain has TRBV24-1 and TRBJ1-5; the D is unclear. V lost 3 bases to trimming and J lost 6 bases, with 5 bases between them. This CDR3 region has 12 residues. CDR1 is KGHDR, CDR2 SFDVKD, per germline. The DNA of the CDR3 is TGTGCCACCAGTGATGCAGGTCAGCCCCAGCATTTT. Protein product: CATSDAGQPQHF.

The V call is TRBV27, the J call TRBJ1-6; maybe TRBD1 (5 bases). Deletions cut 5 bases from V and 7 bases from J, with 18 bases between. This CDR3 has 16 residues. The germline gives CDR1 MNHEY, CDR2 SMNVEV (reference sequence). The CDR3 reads CASSKTVPLENSPLHF. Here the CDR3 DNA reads TGTGCCAGCAGTAAGACAGTTCCCCTAGAGAATTCACCCCTCCACTTT.

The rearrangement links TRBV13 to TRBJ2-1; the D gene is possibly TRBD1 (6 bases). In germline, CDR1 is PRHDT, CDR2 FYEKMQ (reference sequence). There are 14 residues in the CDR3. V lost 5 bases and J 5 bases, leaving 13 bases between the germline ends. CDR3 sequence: CASSLSDRNNEQFF. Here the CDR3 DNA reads TGTGCCAGCAGCCTCTCCGACAGGAACAATGAGCAGTTCTTC.

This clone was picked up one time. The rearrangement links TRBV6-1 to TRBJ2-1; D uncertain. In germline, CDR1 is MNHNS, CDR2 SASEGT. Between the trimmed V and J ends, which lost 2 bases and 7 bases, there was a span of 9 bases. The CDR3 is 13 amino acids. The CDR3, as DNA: TGTGCCAGCAGTGAATGGGCAGCTAATGAGCAGTTCTTC. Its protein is CASSEWAANEQFF.

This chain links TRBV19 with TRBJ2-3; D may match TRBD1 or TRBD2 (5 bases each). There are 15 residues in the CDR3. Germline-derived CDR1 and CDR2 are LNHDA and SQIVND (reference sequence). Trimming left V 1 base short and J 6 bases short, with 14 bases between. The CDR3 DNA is TGTGCCAGTAGTATAGGGGGGTCGGTGGTCGATACGCAGTATTTT. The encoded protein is CASSIGGSVVDTQYF.

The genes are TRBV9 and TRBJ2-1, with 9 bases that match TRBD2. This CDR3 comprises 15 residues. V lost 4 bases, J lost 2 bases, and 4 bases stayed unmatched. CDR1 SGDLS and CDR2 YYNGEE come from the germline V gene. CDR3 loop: CASSLSGGTYNEQFF. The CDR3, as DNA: TGTGCCAGCAGCCTAAGCGGGGGGACCTACAATGAGCAGTTCTTC. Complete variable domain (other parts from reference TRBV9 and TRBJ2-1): DSGVTQTPKHLITATGQRVTLRCSPRSGDLSVYWYQQSLDQGLQFLIQYYNGEERAKGNILERFSAQQFPDLHSELNLSSLELGDSALYFCASSLSGGTYNEQFFGPGTRLTVL.

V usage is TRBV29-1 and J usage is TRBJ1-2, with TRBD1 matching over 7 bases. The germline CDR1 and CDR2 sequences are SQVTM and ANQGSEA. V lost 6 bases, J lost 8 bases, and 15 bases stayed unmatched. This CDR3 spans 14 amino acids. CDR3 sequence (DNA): TGCAGCGTCCCCTCTCGACAGGGATCGGACGGCTACACCTTC. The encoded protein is CSVPSRQGSDGYTF.

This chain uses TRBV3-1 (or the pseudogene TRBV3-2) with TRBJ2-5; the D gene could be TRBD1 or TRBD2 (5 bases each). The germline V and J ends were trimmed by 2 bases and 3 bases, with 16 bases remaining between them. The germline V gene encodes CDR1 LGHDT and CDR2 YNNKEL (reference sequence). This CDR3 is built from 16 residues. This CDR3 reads CASSQLRDRREETQYF. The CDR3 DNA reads TGTGCCAGCAGCCAACTTCGGGACCGGCGGGAAGAGACCCAGTACTTC.

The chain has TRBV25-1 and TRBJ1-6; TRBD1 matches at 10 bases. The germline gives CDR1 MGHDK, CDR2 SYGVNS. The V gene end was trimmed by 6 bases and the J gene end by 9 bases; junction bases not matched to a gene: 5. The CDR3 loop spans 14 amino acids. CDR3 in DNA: TGTGCCAGCAGCCTGACAGGGGGCGGTTCACCCCTCCACTTT. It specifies CASSLTGGGSPLHF.

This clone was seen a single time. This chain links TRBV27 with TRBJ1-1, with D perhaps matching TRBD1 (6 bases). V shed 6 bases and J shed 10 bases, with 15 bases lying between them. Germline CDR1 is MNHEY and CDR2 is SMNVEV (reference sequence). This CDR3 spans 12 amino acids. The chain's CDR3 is CASRAQTGSAFF. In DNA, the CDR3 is TGTGCCAGCAGGGCTCAGACAGGATCAGCTTTCTTT.

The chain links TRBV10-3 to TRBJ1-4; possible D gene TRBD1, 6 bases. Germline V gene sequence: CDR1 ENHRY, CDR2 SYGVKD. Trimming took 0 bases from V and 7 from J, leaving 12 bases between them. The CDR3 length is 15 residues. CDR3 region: CAISESGGRVEKLFF. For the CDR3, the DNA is TGTGCCATCAGTGAGTCAGGGGGGCGAGTTGAAAAACTGTTTTTT.

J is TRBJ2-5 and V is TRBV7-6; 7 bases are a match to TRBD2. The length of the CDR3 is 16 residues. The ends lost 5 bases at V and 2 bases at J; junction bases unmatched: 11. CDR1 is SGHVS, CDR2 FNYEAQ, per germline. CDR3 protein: CASSPASGDNQETQYF. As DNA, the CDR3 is TGTGCCAGCAGCCCGGCTAGCGGTGACAATCAAGAGACCCAGTACTTC.

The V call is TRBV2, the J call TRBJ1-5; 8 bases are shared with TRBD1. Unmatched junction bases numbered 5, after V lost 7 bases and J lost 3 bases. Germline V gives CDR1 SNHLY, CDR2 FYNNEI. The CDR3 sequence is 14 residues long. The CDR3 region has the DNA TGTGCCAGCACCAGGACAGGGTACAATCAGCCCCAGCATTTT. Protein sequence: CASTRTGYNQPQHF.

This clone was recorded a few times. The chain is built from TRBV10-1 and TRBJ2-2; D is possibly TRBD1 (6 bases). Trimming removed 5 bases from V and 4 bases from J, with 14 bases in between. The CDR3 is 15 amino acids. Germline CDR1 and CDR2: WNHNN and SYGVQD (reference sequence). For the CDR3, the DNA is TGCGCCAGCAGTCCCGCGACAGGAAGCACCGGGGAGCTGTTTTTT. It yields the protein CASSPATGSTGELFF.

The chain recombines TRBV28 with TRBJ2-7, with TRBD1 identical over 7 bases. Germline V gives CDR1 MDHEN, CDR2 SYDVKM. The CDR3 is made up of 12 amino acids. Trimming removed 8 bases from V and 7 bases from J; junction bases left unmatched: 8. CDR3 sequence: CASREGAGEQYF. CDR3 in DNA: TGTGCCAGCCGCGAGGGGGCCGGGGAGCAGTACTTC.

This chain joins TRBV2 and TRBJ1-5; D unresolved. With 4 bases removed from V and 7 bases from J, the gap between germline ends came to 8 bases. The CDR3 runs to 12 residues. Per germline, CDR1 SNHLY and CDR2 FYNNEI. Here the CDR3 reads CASSAWVQPQHF. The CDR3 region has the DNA TGTGCCAGCAGTGCCTGGGTACAGCCCCAGCATTTT.

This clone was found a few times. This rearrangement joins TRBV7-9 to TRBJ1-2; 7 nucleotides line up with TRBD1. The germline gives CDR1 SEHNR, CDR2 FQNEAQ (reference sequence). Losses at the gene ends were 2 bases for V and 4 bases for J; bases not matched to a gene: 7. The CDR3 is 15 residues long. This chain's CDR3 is CASSLTGDSIYGYTF. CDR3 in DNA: TGTGCCAGCAGCTTAACAGGGGATTCCATCTATGGCTACACCTTC.

The CDR3 bases are TGTGCCAGCAGTCAACAACCAGGGGAGACCCAGTACTTC. It translates to CASSQQPGETQYF. The rearrangement joins TRBV6-6 to TRBJ2-5, with a weak D call TRBD1 (5 bases). Germline values: CDR1 MNHNY, CDR2 SVGAGI (reference sequence). V was pared by 5 bases and J by 5 bases, with 12 bases between. CDR3 length: 13 amino acids.

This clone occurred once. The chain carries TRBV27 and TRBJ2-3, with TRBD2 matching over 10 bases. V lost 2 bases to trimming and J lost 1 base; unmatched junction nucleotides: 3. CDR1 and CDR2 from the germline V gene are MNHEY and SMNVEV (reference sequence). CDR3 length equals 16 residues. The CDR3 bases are TGTGCCAGCAGTTTACCCGGGACTAGCGGCACAGATACGCAGTATTTT. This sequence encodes CASSLPGTSGTDTQYF.

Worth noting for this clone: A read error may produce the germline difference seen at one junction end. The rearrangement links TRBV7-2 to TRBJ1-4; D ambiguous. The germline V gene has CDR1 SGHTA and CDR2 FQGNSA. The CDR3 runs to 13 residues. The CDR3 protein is CASSLGTAEILFF. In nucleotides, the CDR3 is TGTGCCAGCAGCTTAGGGACGGCCGAAATACTGTTTTTT. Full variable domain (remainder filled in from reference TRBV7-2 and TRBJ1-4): GAGVSQSPSNKVTEKGKDVELRCDPISGHTALYWYRQSLGQGLEFLIYFQGNSAPDKSGLPSDRFSAERTGGSVSTLTIQRTQQEDSAVYLCASSLGTAEILFFGSGTQLSVL.

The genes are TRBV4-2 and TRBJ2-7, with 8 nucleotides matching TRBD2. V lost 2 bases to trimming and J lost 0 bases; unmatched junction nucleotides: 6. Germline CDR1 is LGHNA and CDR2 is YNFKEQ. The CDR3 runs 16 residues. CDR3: CASSQSYGTSSYEQYF. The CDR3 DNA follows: TGTGCCAGCAGCCAATCTTATGGGACTAGCTCCTACGAGCAGTACTTC.

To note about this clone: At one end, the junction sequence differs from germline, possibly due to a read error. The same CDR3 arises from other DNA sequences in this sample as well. The CDR3 DNA reads TGCGCCAGCAGCTTAGAAGCGGGGAGTCAGCCCCAGCATTTT. This encodes CASSLEAGSQPQHF. The chain joins TRBV7-8 to TRBJ1-5; D call uncertain. CDR3 length equals 14 residues. The germline gives CDR1 SGHVS, CDR2 FQNEAQ.

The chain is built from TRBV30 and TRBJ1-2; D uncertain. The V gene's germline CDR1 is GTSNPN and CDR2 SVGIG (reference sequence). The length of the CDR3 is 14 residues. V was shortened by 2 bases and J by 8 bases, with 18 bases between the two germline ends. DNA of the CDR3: TGTGCCTGGAGTCTGGGTGGGTCAACCAGGGGCTACACCTTC. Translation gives CAWSLGGSTRGYTF.

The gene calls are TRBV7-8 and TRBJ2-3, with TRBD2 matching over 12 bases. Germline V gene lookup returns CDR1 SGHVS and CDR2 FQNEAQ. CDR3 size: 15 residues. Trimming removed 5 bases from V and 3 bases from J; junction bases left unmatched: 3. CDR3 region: CASSVGLAGTDTQYF. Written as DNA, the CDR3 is TGTGCCAGCAGCGTGGGACTAGCGGGTACAGATACGCAGTATTTT. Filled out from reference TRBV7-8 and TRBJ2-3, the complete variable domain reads GAGVSQSPRYKVAKRGQDVALRCDPISGHVSLFWYQQALGQGPEFLTYFQNEAQLDKSGLPSDRFFAERPEGSVSTLKIQRTQQEDSAVYLCASSVGLAGTDTQYFGPGTRLTVL.

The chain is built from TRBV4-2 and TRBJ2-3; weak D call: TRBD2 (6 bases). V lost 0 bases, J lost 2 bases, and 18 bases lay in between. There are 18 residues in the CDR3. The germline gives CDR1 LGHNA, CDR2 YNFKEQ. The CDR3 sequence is CASSQDEAGFGFTDTQYF. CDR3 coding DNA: TGTGCCAGCAGCCAAGATGAGGCGGGGTTTGGGTTCACAGATACGCAGTATTTT.

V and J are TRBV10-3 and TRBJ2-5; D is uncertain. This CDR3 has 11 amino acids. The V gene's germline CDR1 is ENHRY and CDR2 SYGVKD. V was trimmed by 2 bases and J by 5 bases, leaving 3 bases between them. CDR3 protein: CAISELETQYF. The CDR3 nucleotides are TGTGCCATCAGTGAGCTGGAGACCCAGTACTTC.

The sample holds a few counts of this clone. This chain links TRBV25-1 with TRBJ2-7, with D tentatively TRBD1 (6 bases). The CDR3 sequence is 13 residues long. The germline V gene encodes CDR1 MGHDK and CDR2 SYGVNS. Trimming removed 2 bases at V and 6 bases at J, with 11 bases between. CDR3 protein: CASSERDNLEQYF. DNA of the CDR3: TGTGCCAGCAGTGAACGGGACAACCTCGAGCAGTACTTC.

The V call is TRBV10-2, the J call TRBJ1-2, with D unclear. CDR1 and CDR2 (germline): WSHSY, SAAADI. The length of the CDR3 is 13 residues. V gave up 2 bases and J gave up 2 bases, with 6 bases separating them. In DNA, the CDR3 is TGCGCCAGCAGTGAGAACAGAAACTATGGCTACACCTTC. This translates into CASSENRNYGYTF.